One and the same sample provided the 20 T cell receptor beta chains below, sequenced in a study of T-cell memory formation after mild COVID-19. TCRdb called the 5' RACE reads again in MiXCR, with one record for every CDR3 protein. The data hold 400,000 to 550,000 distinct CDR3 sequences, with around 25% observed a single time. Source material: PBMCs or a T cell subset sorted from them (not recorded which). The receptors were gathered from an adult woman who had mild COVID-19 (a few samples of this study predate the infection). Cell type and time point are not known.

This clonotype turned up a few times. The rearrangement links TRBV20-1 to TRBJ2-3; D may correspond to TRBD1 or TRBD2 (8 bases each). The CDR3 contains 17 residues. Germline assignment: CDR1 DFQATT and CDR2 SNEGSKA (reference sequence). Trimming shortened V by 6 bases and J by 4 bases, and 26 bases separated the two germline ends. The CDR3 DNA reads TGCAGTGCCTCTTGGACGGGAGGGGCCAGGGGGCCAGATACGCAGTATTTT. This gives the protein CSASWTGGARGPDTQYF.

V usage is TRBV20-1 and J usage is TRBJ2-3; 7 bases fit TRBD2. The CDR3 runs 14 residues. V trimming: 3 bases; J trimming: 1 base; junction bases outside the gene matches: 4. Germline V gives CDR1 DFQATT, CDR2 SNEGSKA (reference sequence). CDR3: CSARITSGTDTQYF. CDR3 nucleotide sequence: TGCAGTGCTAGGATTACTAGCGGCACAGATACGCAGTATTTT.

This rearrangement joins TRBV20-1 to TRBJ2-7; either TRBD1 or TRBD2 may fit D (7 bases each). V was clipped by 6 bases and J by 4 bases, with 22 bases between them. CDR3 size: 15 residues. Germline V CDR1 and CDR2: DFQATT, SNEGSKA (reference sequence). The CDR3 is CSAPGTAGRMYEQYF. CDR3 in DNA: TGCAGTGCCCCGGGGACAGCGGGGAGGATGTACGAGCAGTACTTC.

This clonotype was found once. J is TRBJ2-1 and V is TRBV5-1, with D possibly TRBD2 on 7 matching bases. Trimming left V 4 bases short and J 10 bases short, with 21 bases between. Germline V CDR1 and CDR2: SGHRS, YFSETQ. This CDR3 spans 15 amino acids. DNA for the CDR3: TGCGCCAGCAGCACGGCGGGGGCAGGGTTTAACGAGCAGTTCTTC. Translating gives CASSTAGAGFNEQFF.

This clonotype was found a few times. The chain joins TRBV7-2 to TRBJ2-1; 7 nucleotides agree with TRBD2. V trimming: 5 bases; J trimming: 4 bases; junction bases outside the gene matches: 8. Germline CDR1 is SGHTA and CDR2 is FQGNSA. The CDR3 is 15 amino acids. DNA for the CDR3: TGTGCCAGCAGCGACTACGGGAGGACATACAATGAGCAGTTCTTC. Translating it yields CASSDYGRTYNEQFF.

The chain couples TRBV27 to TRBJ1-2, with D tentatively TRBD1 (5 bases). This CDR3 comprises 15 residues. From germline, CDR1 is MNHEY and CDR2 SMNVEV (reference sequence). Trimming stripped 8 bases from V and 5 bases from J, with 21 bases between. CDR3 sequence reads: CASRPRIGGGYGYTF. The CDR3 DNA reads TGTGCCAGCCGTCCTAGGATCGGGGGTGGGTATGGCTACACCTTC.

This clonotype has only a few counts. The V and J genes are TRBV29-1 and TRBJ2-3, with D tentatively TRBD2 (6 bases). The ends were cut back, 4 bases at V and 6 bases at J, with 20 bases in the middle. CDR1 SQVTM and CDR2 ANQGSEA come from the germline V gene. This CDR3 contains 15 residues. The CDR3 spells CSVGNVGRLADTQYF. The CDR3 DNA sequence: TGCAGCGTTGGGAACGTAGGGCGCCTAGCGGATACGCAGTATTTT.

The sample holds a few counts of this clonotype. This chain links TRBV12-3 or TRBV12-4 with TRBJ2-1; D perhaps matches TRBD2 (5 bases). The V end was cut by 7 bases, the J end by 9 bases, with 19 bases between. The CDR3 is 14 residues long. DNA of the CDR3: TGTGCCAGCACCGTTTGGAAGGGTGGAGGTGAGCAGTTCTTC. Amino acid sequence: CASTVWKGGGEQFF.

This clonotype has only a few counts. The rearrangement joins TRBV7-8 to TRBJ2-3, with TRBD1 as a possible D gene (5 bases). Trimming removed 5 bases at V and 1 base at J, with 13 bases between. The CDR3 runs to 15 residues. CDR1 is SGHVS, CDR2 FQNEAQ, per germline. The CDR3 reads CASSQGVWGTDTQYF. In DNA form, the CDR3 reads TGTGCCAGCAGCCAAGGGGTTTGGGGCACAGATACGCAGTATTTT.

The chain is built from TRBV20-1 and TRBJ1-2, with D unresolved. The CDR3 is 13 residues long. CDR1 is DFQATT, CDR2 SNEGSKA, per germline (reference sequence). Trimming removed 5 bases from V and 2 bases from J, with 12 bases in between. This chain's CDR3 is CSAHSAGNYGYTF. The CDR3 region has the DNA TGCAGTGCTCACTCTGCGGGGAACTATGGCTACACCTTC.

The J gene is TRBJ2-3, the V gene TRBV12-3 or TRBV12-4, with D possibly being TRBD2 (5 bases). The CDR3 loop spans 15 amino acids. Between the trimmed V and J ends, which lost 6 bases and 2 bases, there was a span of 15 bases. The CDR3 is CASSLRRSYTDTQYF. CDR3 bases: TGTGCCAGCAGCCTGAGGAGGTCCTACACAGATACGCAGTATTTT.

This clonotype was observed a handful of times. The genes are TRBV7-6 and TRBJ1-2; D not resolved. Trimming cost V 2 bases and J 4 bases, with 14 bases left between them. Germline CDR1 SGHVS, CDR2 FNYEAQ. This CDR3 contains 15 residues. The CDR3 is CASSLWSDGFYGYTF. In DNA form, the CDR3 reads TGTGCCAGCAGCTTATGGTCGGACGGCTTCTATGGCTACACCTTC. The entire variable domain, with the rest obtained from reference TRBV7-6 and TRBJ1-2, is as follows: GAGVSQSPRYKVTKRGQDVALRCDPISGHVSLYWYRQALGQGPEFLTYFNYEAQQDKSGLPNDRFSAERPEGSISTLTIQRTEQRDSAMYRCASSLWSDGFYGYTFGSGTRLTVV.

This clonotype was seen more than once but under ten times. The chain joins TRBV5-1 to TRBJ2-2; D ambiguous. This CDR3 has 12 residues. V lost 4 bases to trimming and J lost 6 bases, with 7 bases between them. Germline assignment: CDR1 SGHRS and CDR2 YFSETQ. CDR3: CASSRMSGELFF. CDR3 coding DNA: TGCGCCAGCAGCCGTATGTCCGGGGAGCTGTTTTTT.

This clonotype has only a few counts. The V gene is TRBV10-2, the J gene TRBJ2-1, with D possibly being TRBD1 or TRBD2 (5 bases each). Germline-derived CDR1 and CDR2 are WSHSY and SAAADI. V lost 8 bases to trimming and J lost 6 bases, with 17 bases between them. The CDR3 loop spans 14 amino acids. The CDR3 protein is CASRDTGTSNEQFF. CDR3 nucleotides: TGCGCCAGCCGCGATACCGGGACCTCCAATGAGCAGTTCTTC.

The CDR3 spells CASSRDRGTYNEQFF. In DNA form, the CDR3 reads TGTGCCAGCAGCCGGGACAGGGGTACTTACAATGAGCAGTTCTTC. The V and J genes are TRBV7-2 and TRBJ2-1, with 10 bases matching TRBD1. The CDR3 spans 15 residues. Germline-derived CDR1 and CDR2 are SGHTA and FQGNSA. Trimming removed 5 bases from V and 4 bases from J; junction bases left unmatched: 5.

There are a few counts of this clonotype. J is TRBJ2-4 and V is TRBV2; 9 positions agree with TRBD1. The CDR3 spans 12 residues. From germline, CDR1 is SNHLY and CDR2 FYNNEI. The ends lost 6 bases at V and 9 bases at J; junction bases unmatched: 3. CDR3 in amino acids: CASRGQGFIQYF. DNA of the CDR3: TGTGCCAGCAGAGGACAGGGGTTCATTCAGTACTTC.

The chain recombines TRBV12-3 or TRBV12-4 with TRBJ2-5; TRBD2 matches 14 bases. The CDR3 length is 17 residues. Trimming cost V 6 bases and J 5 bases; bases outside gene matches: 11. The CDR3 DNA reads TGTGCCAGCAGCCAAGGCAGACTAGCGGGAGGGGGGGAGACCCAGTACTTC. It specifies CASSQGRLAGGGETQYF.

The V call is TRBV9, the J call TRBJ2-1; 13 nucleotides agree with TRBD2. The CDR3 length is 14 residues. Germline CDR1 is SGDLS and CDR2 is YYNGEE. The J segment lost 11 bases and the V segment lost 6 bases, leaving 8 bases of the junction unmatched. The CDR3 loop reads CASTGLAGDLKQFF. As DNA, the CDR3 is TGTGCCAGCACCGGACTAGCGGGGGATCTTAAGCAGTTCTTC.

This chain joins TRBV2 and TRBJ1-2; D is unclear. V was pared by 3 bases and J by 14 bases, with 19 bases between. The CDR3 contains 13 residues. Germline V lookup: CDR1 SNHLY, CDR2 FYNNEI. DNA of the CDR3: TGTGCCAGCAGTGACTTTGGGCAGGCCGAGAGGACCTTC. Translating it yields CASSDFGQAERTF.

There are many counts of this clonotype. V is TRBV7-3 and J is TRBJ2-3; D uncertain. This CDR3 is 14 amino acids long. Germline-derived CDR1 and CDR2 are SGHTA and FQGTGA. The germline V and J ends were trimmed by 4 bases and 1 base, with 9 bases remaining between them. The CDR3, as DNA: TGTGCCAGCAGCTGGGCGTCGGGCACAGATACGCAGTATTTT. Protein: CASSWASGTDTQYF.